The 2 T cell receptor beta chains in this list originate from one sample, sequenced in a study of blood T cell repertoires in COVID-19. The table came from immunoSEQ multiplex PCR; TCRdb's copy has only in-frame clones and leaves some out. The sample has 150,000 to 200,000 clones, around 73% seen once. What was sequenced was PBMCs or T cells enriched from blood (not recorded which). These receptor sequences come from a woman in her forties or fifties who had recovered from COVID-19.

The chain couples TRBV4-3 to TRBJ1-4; 7 bases agree with TRBD1. The CDR3 is made up of 17 amino acids. With V trimmed by 5 bases and J by 0 bases, 9 bases remained unmatched. Germline CDR1 is LGHNA and CDR2 is YSLEER. CDR3 in amino acids: CASSLQGTFATNEKLFF. The CDR3 nucleotides read TGCGCCAGCAGCTTACAGGGGACCTTCGCAACTAATGAAAAACTGTTTTTT.

This chain connects TRBV7-2 to TRBJ1-4; TRBD1 matches 12 bases. The CDR3 loop spans 18 amino acids. J was trimmed by 14 bases and V by 3 bases; bases with no gene match: 19. Looked up from germline, CDR1 is SGHTA and CDR2 is FQGNSA. The CDR3 DNA sequence: TGTGCCAGCAGCTTTTCTCCCGGGACAGGGGGCGGAGGGGGATTGCTGTTTTTT. Encoded protein: CASSFSPGTGGGGGLLFF.